This is a list of T cell receptor beta chains from one sample in a study of post-analysis software for immune sequencing data. TCRdb itself ran the PCR reads through MiXCR, one entry per CDR3 protein. This table has hundreds of thousands of distinct CDR3 sequences, roughly 30% appearing once. Sequenced sample: blood. The receptors derive from a girl aged 10 to 17 with multiple sclerosis. CDR3s include the opening cysteine and the closing phenylalanine or tryptophan. D genes are given only for firm matches. Clone sizes are given selectively: once, few, many, or a class where the clone is expanded.

NA	TRBV28	TRBJ2-1	TRBD1	CASSSGQGNEQFF	TGTGCCAGCAGTTCGGGACAGGGGAATGAGCAGTTCTTC
many	TRBV27	TRBJ2-1	TRBD1	CASSLMGQGADEQFF	TGTGCCAGCAGTTTAATGGGACAGGGGGCTGATGAGCAGTTCTTC
few	TRBV7-2	TRBJ2-7	NA	CASSLGSSVAYEQYF	TGTGCCAGCAGCTTAGGTAGTTCGGTAGCCTACGAGCAGTACTTC
NA	TRBV10-2	TRBJ1-5	TRBD1	CASRLGRGQGDQPQHF	TGCGCCAGCAGGCTGGGCAGGGGACAGGGGGATCAGCCCCAGCATTTT
few	TRBV6-6	TRBJ2-7	NA	CASKRRQYEQYF	TGTGCCAGCAAGAGGCGGCAGTACGAGCAGTACTTC
NA	TRBV5-1	TRBJ2-7	TRBD1	CANDRDRAYEQYF	TGCGCCAACGACCGGGACAGAGCCTACGAGCAGTACTTC
NA	TRBV7-9	TRBJ2-7	TRBD2	CASSSTSGNKISYEQYF	TGTGCCAGCAGCTCGACTAGCGGGAATAAAATCTCCTACGAGCAGTACTTC
NA	TRBV4-3	TRBJ2-3	TRBD2	CASSTGLAEVDTQYF	TGCGCCAGCAGTACGGGACTAGCGGAGGTAGATACGCAGTATTTT
many	TRBV20-1	TRBJ2-5	TRBD2	CSARMGGETQYF	TGCAGTGCTAGAATGGGGGGGGAGACCCAGTACTTC
once	TRBV11-2	TRBJ1-2	NA	CANSLGKVFRGASPGGYIF	TGTGCCAACAGCTTAGGGAAAGTTTTTAGGGGGGCTTCCCCCGGTGGCTACATCTTC
few	TRBV7-2	TRBJ2-7	NA	CASSSPRGTAYEQYF	TGTGCCAGCAGCTCCCCAAGGGGGACTGCCTACGAGCAGTACTTC
many	TRBV5-5	TRBJ2-7	TRBD1	CASSVPPGQSYEQYF	TGTGCCAGCAGCGTCCCACCGGGACAGTCATACGAGCAGTACTTC
few	TRBV4-2	TRBJ2-1	NA	CASSQDRASIEQFF	TGTGCCAGCAGCCAAGATCGGGCTAGCATTGAGCAGTTCTTC
NA	TRBV9	TRBJ1-3	NA	CASWNGNTIYF	TGTGCCAGCTGGAACGGAAACACCATATATTTT
many	TRBV12-3/TRBV12-4	TRBJ2-1	TRBD1	CASRPGTGSYNEQFF	TGTGCCAGCAGGCCCGGGACAGGGTCTTACAATGAGCAGTTCTTC
NA	TRBV3-1	TRBJ1-2	NA	CASSEVGDYGCTF	TGTGCCAGCAGCGAAGTGGGGGACTATGGCTGCACCTTC
NA	TRBV10-3	TRBJ2-5	TRBD2	CATRGGQETQYF	TGTGCCACCCGCGGGGGGCAAGAGACCCAGTACTTC
NA	TRBV10-3	TRBJ2-7	TRBD1	CAISEGTTGSHYEQYF	TGTGCCATCAGTGAGGGGACGACAGGGTCTCACTACGAGCAGTACTTC
NA	TRBV3-1	TRBJ2-1	NA	CASSSSGLEQFF	TGTGCCAGCAGCTCCTCGGGCCTTGAGCAGTTCTTC
few	TRBV20-1	TRBJ1-2	NA	CSASLARSSYGYTF	TGCAGTGCTAGCCTTGCCAGGTCCAGCTATGGCTACACCTTC
few	TRBV7-2	TRBJ1-2	NA	CASSLDRMGVWGYTF	TGTGCCAGCAGCTTAGATCGGATGGGGGTGTGGGGCTACACCTTC
few	TRBV6-5	TRBJ2-1	NA	CASSSLPGSYNEQFF	TGTGCCAGCAGTTCCCTCCCCGGCTCCTACAATGAGCAGTTCTTC
many	TRBV20-1	TRBJ2-3	NA	CSASTDTTRDTQYF	TGCAGTGCTAGTACGGACACCACCCGGGATACGCAGTATTTT
few	TRBV3-1	TRBJ1-5	TRBD1	CASSQGMGQGRHQPQHF	TGTGCCAGCAGCCAAGGAATGGGACAGGGAAGGCATCAGCCCCAGCATTTT
NA	TRBV5-1	TRBJ1-2	NA	CASSFHLGVASNYGYTF	TGCGCCAGCAGCTTCCATCTCGGAGTAGCCTCTAACTATGGCTACACCTTC
few	TRBV20-1	TRBJ2-5	TRBD1	CSASPDRGETQYF	TGCAGTGCTAGCCCGGACAGGGGAGAGACCCAGTACTTC
NA	TRBV29-1	TRBJ1-2	NA	CSAGEFDNYGYTF	TGCAGCGCCGGGGAGTTCGACAACTATGGCTACACCTTC
NA	TRBV27	TRBJ1-1	TRBD1	CASSFRQGAEAFF	TGTGCCAGCAGCTTCCGACAGGGGGCTGAAGCTTTCTTT
few	TRBV28	TRBJ2-1	TRBD2	CASSLGLAGGFDEQFF	TGTGCCAGCAGTCTGGGACTAGCGGGAGGATTCGATGAGCAGTTCTTC
few	TRBV27	TRBJ2-5	NA	CASSTSRGEQYF	TGTGCCAGCAGTACCTCCAGGGGTGAGCAGTACTTC
NA	TRBV28	TRBJ2-5	NA	CASSFVGLDRETQYF	TGTGCCAGCAGTTTTGTAGGGTTGGACAGAGAGACCCAGTACTTC
many	TRBV29-1	TRBJ2-1	NA	CSVEGGYNEQFF	TGCAGCGTGGAGGGCGGTTACAATGAGCAGTTCTTC
NA	TRBV5-1	TRBJ1-1	NA	CASSLETRNTEAFF	TGCGCCAGCAGCTTGGAGACCAGGAACACTGAAGCTTTCTTT
NA	TRBV7-2	TRBJ2-3	TRBD2	CASSSRGKGLAGVGADTQYF	TGTGCCAGCAGCTCCCGGGGAAAGGGACTAGCGGGAGTAGGAGCAGATACGCAGTATTTT
NA	TRBV27	TRBJ1-5	NA	CASSLGGRSQPQHF	TGTGCCAGCAGTTTAGGGGGAAGGAGTCAGCCCCAGCATTTT
NA	TRBV6-5	TRBJ2-5	TRBD2	CASRSGTNLRGETQYF	TGTGCCAGCAGGTCCGGGACTAACCTAAGGGGAGAGACCCAGTACTTC
NA	TRBV20-1	TRBJ1-1	NA	CSATYSQGTEAFF	TGCAGTGCCACCTACTCTCAGGGGACTGAAGCTTTCTTT
NA	TRBV6-6	TRBJ2-7	NA	CASSYSRVADSYEQYF	TGTGCCAGCAGTTACTCGAGGGTCGCAGACTCCTACGAGCAGTACTTC
NA	TRBV5-6	TRBJ2-3	NA	CASSSLADGTDTLYF	TGTGCCAGCAGCTCACTAGCGGATGGGACAGATACGCTGTATTTT
NA	TRBV25-1	TRBJ1-1	NA	CASSESRDTEAFF	TGTGCCAGCAGTGAATCCCGGGACACTGAAGCTTTCTTT
few	TRBV28	TRBJ2-1	TRBD2	CASSLEAAGVIRNEQFF	TGTGCCAGCAGTTTAGAGGCGGCGGGAGTCATTCGCAATGAGCAGTTCTTC
NA	TRBV6-2/TRBV6-3	TRBJ2-5	NA	CATEGPLRKERQETQYF	TGTGCCACCGAGGGCCCCCTACGTAAGGAACGTCAAGAGACCCAGTACTTC